This T cell receptor (beta chain) was found in a study of T cell changes during pregnancy in multiple sclerosis. The CDR3 extends over 14 amino acids. V shed 5 bases and J shed 2 bases, with 13 bases lying between them. CDR1 and CDR2 (germline): SEHNR, FQNEAQ (reference sequence). Some clones are missing from TCRdb's copy, which holds only in-frame ones; the method was immunoSEQ multiplex PCR. Of tens of thousands of clones listed, around 94% are singletons. This TCR came from a female donor with multiple sclerosis, enrolled in a pregnancy study. The chain carries TRBV7-9 and TRBJ2-7; weak D call: TRBD2 (6 bases). This material consisted of peripheral blood, taken in the third trimester of pregnancy. CDR3 residues: CASSPPVAAYEQYF. DNA of the CDR3: TGTGCCAGCAGCCCGCCAGTAGCGGCCTACGAGCAGTACTTC. The full variable domain, rest sourced from reference TRBV7-9 and TRBJ2-7, is DTGVSQNPRHKITKRGQNVTFRCDPISEHNRLYWYRQTLGQGPEFLTYFQNEAQLEKSRLLSDRFSAERPKGSFSTLEIQRTEQGDSAMYLCASSPPVAAYEQYFGPGTRLTVT.